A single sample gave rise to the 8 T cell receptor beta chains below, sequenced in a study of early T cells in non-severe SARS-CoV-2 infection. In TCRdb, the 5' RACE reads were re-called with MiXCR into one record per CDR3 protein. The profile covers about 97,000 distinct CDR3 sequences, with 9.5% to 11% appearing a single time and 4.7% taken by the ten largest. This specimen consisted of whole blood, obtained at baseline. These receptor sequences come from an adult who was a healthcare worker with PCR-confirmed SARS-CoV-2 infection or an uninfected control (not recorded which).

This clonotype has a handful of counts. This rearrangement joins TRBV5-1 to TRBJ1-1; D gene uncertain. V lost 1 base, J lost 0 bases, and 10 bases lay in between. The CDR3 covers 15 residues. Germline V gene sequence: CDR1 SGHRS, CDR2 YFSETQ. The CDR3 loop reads CASSLRSGLNTEAFF. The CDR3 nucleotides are TGCGCCAGCAGCTTGCGGTCAGGCCTGAACACTGAAGCTTTCTTT.

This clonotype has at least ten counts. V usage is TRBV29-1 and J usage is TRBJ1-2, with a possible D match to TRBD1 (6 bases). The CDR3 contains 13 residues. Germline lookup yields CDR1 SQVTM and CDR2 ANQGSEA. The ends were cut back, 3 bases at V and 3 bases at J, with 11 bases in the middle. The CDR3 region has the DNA TGCAGCGTTGATACAGGGATGGACTATGGCTACACCTTC. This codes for CSVDTGMDYGYTF.

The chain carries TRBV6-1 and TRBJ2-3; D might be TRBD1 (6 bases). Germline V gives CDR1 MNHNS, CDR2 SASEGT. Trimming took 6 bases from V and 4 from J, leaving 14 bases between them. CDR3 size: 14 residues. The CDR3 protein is CASSPTGFPDTQYF. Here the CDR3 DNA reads TGTGCCAGCAGCCCGACAGGATTCCCAGATACGCAGTATTTT.

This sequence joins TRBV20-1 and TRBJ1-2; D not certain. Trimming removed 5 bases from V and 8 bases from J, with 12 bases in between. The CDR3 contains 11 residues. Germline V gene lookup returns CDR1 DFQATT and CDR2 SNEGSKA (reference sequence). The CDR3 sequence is CSASFRGGYTF. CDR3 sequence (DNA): TGCAGTGCTTCTTTCCGGGGAGGCTACACCTTC.

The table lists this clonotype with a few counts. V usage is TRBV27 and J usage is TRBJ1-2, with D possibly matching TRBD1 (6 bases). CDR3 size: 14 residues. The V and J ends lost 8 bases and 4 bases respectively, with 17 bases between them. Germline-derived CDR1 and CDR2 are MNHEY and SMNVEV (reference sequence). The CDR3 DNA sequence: TGTGCCAGCCGCTCCGTTGGGGGCAGCTATGGCTACACCTTC. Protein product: CASRSVGGSYGYTF.

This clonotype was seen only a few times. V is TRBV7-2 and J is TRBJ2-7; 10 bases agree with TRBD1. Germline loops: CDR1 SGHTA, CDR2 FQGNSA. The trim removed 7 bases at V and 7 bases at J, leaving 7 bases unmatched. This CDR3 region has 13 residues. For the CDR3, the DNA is TGTGCCAGCAACCGACAGGGGGCGGGGGAGCAGTACTTC. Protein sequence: CASNRQGAGEQYF. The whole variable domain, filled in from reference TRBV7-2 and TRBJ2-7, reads GAGVSQSPSNKVTEKGKDVELRCDPISGHTALYWYRQSLGQGLEFLIYFQGNSAPDKSGLPSDRFSAERTGGSVSTLTIQRTQQEDSAVYLCASNRQGAGEQYFGPGTRLTVT.

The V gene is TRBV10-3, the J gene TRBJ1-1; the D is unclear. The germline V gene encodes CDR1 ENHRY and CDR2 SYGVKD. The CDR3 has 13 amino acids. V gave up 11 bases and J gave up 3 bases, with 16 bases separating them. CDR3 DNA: TGTGCCGCACGCTCGGGTTGGGACACTGAAGCTTTCTTT. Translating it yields CAARSGWDTEAFF.

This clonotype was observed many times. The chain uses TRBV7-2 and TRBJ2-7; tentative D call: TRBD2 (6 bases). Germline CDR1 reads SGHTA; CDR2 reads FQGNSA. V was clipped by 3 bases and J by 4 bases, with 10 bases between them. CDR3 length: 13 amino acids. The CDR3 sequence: CASSFTSTYEQYF. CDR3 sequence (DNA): TGTGCCAGCAGCTTTACTAGCACGTACGAGCAGTACTTC. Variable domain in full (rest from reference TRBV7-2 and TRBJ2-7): GAGVSQSPSNKVTEKGKDVELRCDPISGHTALYWYRQSLGQGLEFLIYFQGNSAPDKSGLPSDRFSAERTGGSVSTLTIQRTQQEDSAVYLCASSFTSTYEQYFGPGTRLTVT.